These 22 T cell receptor beta chains were all obtained from the same sample, sequenced in a study of technical replicates of blood from several donors. Data came from immunoSEQ multiplex PCR; TCRdb stores just in-frame clones and leaves some out. The sample holds approximately 73,000 clones, about 92% seen once. Specimen: T cells isolated from PBMCs. The receptors here all came from a human donor in good health.

V and J are TRBV7-9 and TRBJ1-4; tentatively, D is TRBD1 (6 bases). V was trimmed by 8 bases and J by 0 bases, leaving 19 bases between them. This CDR3 spans 17 amino acids. CDR1 is SEHNR, CDR2 FQNEAQ, per germline (reference sequence). CDR3 loop: CASRRKGGAATNEKLFF. The CDR3 DNA is TGTGCCAGCCGCAGAAAGGGGGGGGCAGCAACTAATGAAAAACTGTTTTTT.

The rearrangement joins TRBV5-1 to TRBJ2-7, with 7 bases fitting TRBD1. V shed 0 bases, J shed 2 bases, and the junction held 8 bases outside the gene matches. CDR3 size: 16 residues. Germline lookup yields CDR1 SGHRS and CDR2 YFSETQ. The CDR3, as DNA: TGCGCCAGCAGCTTGGAAGGGTGGGACAGACCCTACGAGCAGTACTTC. Its translation: CASSLEGWDRPYEQYF.

V is TRBV5-5 and J is TRBJ2-7; 10 bases line up with TRBD2. Trimming removed 3 bases from V and 3 bases from J; junction bases left unmatched: 9. CDR3 length: 16 amino acids. CDR1 and CDR2 (germline): SGHKS, YYEKEE (reference sequence). The CDR3 nucleotides read TGTGCCAGCAGCTCGTTTCGGACTAGCGGAGTCTACGAGCAGTACTTC. It codes for CASSSFRTSGVYEQYF.

This clone was picked up a small number of times. The chain is built from TRBV2 and TRBJ1-3; 8 bases line up with TRBD1. This CDR3 has 15 residues. CDR1 is SNHLY, CDR2 FYNNEI, per germline. The V and J ends lost 11 bases and 0 bases, in that order; junction bases with no gene match: 9. This CDR3 is CAGKTGGYSGNTIYF. The CDR3 DNA follows: TGTGCCGGAAAAACAGGGGGGTACTCTGGAAACACCATATATTTT.

The chain is built from TRBV6-5 and TRBJ2-7; 7 nucleotides agree with TRBD2. CDR1 is MNHEY and CDR2 is SVGAGI in the germline V gene. V shed 2 bases and J 4 bases; nucleotides not matched to a gene: 8. CDR3 length: 15 residues. CDR3 sequence (DNA): TGTGCCAGCAGTTACCTTCCTGGTAGCGGGTACGAGCAGTACTTC. This sequence encodes CASSYLPGSGYEQYF.

The CDR3: CASSHRDTEAFF. DNA for the CDR3: TGCGCCAGCAGCCACAGGGACACTGAAGCTTTCTTT. The rearrangement uses TRBV5-1 and TRBJ1-1; a possible D gene is TRBD1 (6 bases). V was trimmed by 4 bases and J by 3 bases, leaving 7 bases between them. Per germline, CDR1 SGHRS and CDR2 YFSETQ. This CDR3 has 12 residues.

The J gene is TRBJ1-3, the V gene TRBV9; a weak D match, TRBD1 (6 bases). The ends were cut back, 3 bases at V and 4 bases at J, with 11 bases in the middle. Germline loops: CDR1 SGDLS, CDR2 YYNGEE. The CDR3 spans 14 residues. The CDR3 is CASSGFTGGNTIYF. CDR3 DNA sequence: TGTGCCAGCAGCGGCTTTACAGGGGGAAACACCATATATTTT.

The chain's CDR3 is CASGPGGMSNQPQHF. The CDR3 DNA reads as TGTGCCAGCGGGCCAGGGGGTATGAGCAATCAGCCCCAGCATTTT. This chain connects TRBV9 to TRBJ1-5; TRBD1 agrees at 7 bases. Trimming took 7 bases from V and 1 from J; bases not matched to a gene: 8. Germline V CDR1 and CDR2: SGDLS, YYNGEE. The CDR3 is 15 amino acids. Combining the CDR3 with reference TRBV9 and TRBJ1-5 gives the whole variable domain DSGVTQTPKHLITATGQRVTLRCSPRSGDLSVYWYQQSLDQGLQFLIQYYNGEERAKGNILERFSAQQFPDLHSELNLSSLELGDSALYFCASGPGGMSNQPQHFGDGTRLSIL.

V usage is TRBV14 and J usage is TRBJ2-1; TRBD2 matches 13 bases. CDR3 length: 14 residues. Germline trimming cut 1 base from V and 14 bases from J; bases unmatched to any gene: 5. Looked up from germline, CDR1 is SGHDN and CDR2 is FVKESK. In DNA form, the CDR3 reads TGTGCCAGCAGCCAAGGCACTAGCGGGAGGGCCGAGTTCTTC. It encodes CASSQGTSGRAEFF.

This rearrangement joins TRBV6-1 to TRBJ2-2; D unclear. The CDR3 length is 14 residues. The germline V gene has CDR1 MNHNS and CDR2 SASEGT. The V gene lost 5 bases and the J gene lost 1 base, with 8 bases spanning the gap. The CDR3 sequence: CASSLQVNTGELFF. In DNA form, the CDR3 reads TGTGCCAGCAGTCTTCAGGTGAACACCGGGGAGCTGTTTTTT.

The chain is built from TRBV11-2 and TRBJ2-5; 7 positions match TRBD2. The CDR3 length is 17 residues. J was trimmed by 4 bases and V by 6 bases; bases with no gene match: 17. CDR1 is SGHAT, CDR2 FQNNGV, per germline. CDR3 nucleotide sequence: TGTGCCAGCAGTCAGAGGGGAGGGTTAATTACGAGAGAGACCCAGTACTTC. Protein product: CASSQRGGLITRETQYF.

This chain uses TRBV27 with TRBJ1-3, with TRBD1 matching over 9 bases. After removal of 5 bases from V and 3 bases from J, the junction contained 14 bases not matched to a gene. This CDR3 contains 18 residues. CDR1 and CDR2 (germline): MNHEY, SMNVEV (reference sequence). CDR3 bases: TGTGCCAGCAGTACGACCTTCCGGGACAGGGTATTTGGAAACACCATATATTTT. Translation gives CASSTTFRDRVFGNTIYF.

The chain joins TRBV10-1 to TRBJ2-2; the D gene is possibly TRBD2 (6 bases). The CDR3 has 15 residues. V was trimmed by 2 bases and J by 0 bases, leaving 7 bases between them. Germline CDR1 WNHNN, CDR2 SYGVQD (reference sequence). CDR3 loop: CASSELAPNTGELFF. The CDR3 region has the DNA TGCGCCAGCAGTGAGCTAGCGCCGAACACCGGGGAGCTGTTTTTT.

The chain carries TRBV4-1 and TRBJ1-2, with 7 bases fitting TRBD1. This CDR3 is built from 16 residues. In germline, CDR1 is MGHRA, CDR2 YSYEKL. The junction had 9 bases not matched to a gene; V was cut back by 2 bases and J by 3 bases. The CDR3 nucleotides are TGCGCCAGCAGCCAACTTGGGTTTGACAGGGACTATGGCTACACCTTC. Translated, it gives CASSQLGFDRDYGYTF.

The chain couples TRBV5-1 to TRBJ2-1, with TRBD2 identical over 10 bases. V lost 5 bases and J lost 5; bases outside the gene matches: 1. Germline V gives CDR1 SGHRS, CDR2 YFSETQ. There are 13 residues in the CDR3. CDR3 protein: CASRLAGNNEQFF. CDR3 coding DNA: TGCGCCAGCAGACTAGCGGGGAACAATGAGCAGTTCTTC.

This clone was seen once. This chain's CDR3 is CASSSRDSRHYGYTF. CDR3 sequence (DNA): TGCGCCAGCAGCTCCCGGGACAGCCGTCACTATGGCTACACCTTC. The chain employs TRBV5-1 and TRBJ1-2, with TRBD1 matching 7 bases. CDR1 SGHRS and CDR2 YFSETQ come from the germline V gene. The CDR3 loop spans 15 amino acids. Trimming took 3 bases from V and 3 from J; bases not matched to a gene: 8.

The chain uses TRBV9 and TRBJ2-7; D uncertain. The V and J ends lost 3 bases and 0 bases respectively, with 7 bases between them. CDR1 SGDLS and CDR2 YYNGEE come from the germline V gene. The CDR3 runs to 13 residues. CDR3 in DNA: TGTGCCAGCAGCGGGGCGATCTCCTACGAGCAGTACTTC. Protein sequence: CASSGAISYEQYF.

The table lists this clone with a count of one. This rearrangement joins TRBV6-5 to TRBJ1-2, with 9 bases aligning to TRBD1. Germline V gives CDR1 MNHEY, CDR2 SVGAGI. Trimming removed 2 bases from V and 3 bases from J; junction bases left unmatched: 7. This CDR3 region has 16 residues. As DNA, the CDR3 is TGTGCCAGCAGTTACAACCCGAGGACAGGGGACTATGGCTACACCTTC. Translating it yields CASSYNPRTGDYGYTF.

The V gene is TRBV6-1, the J gene TRBJ1-6, with D perhaps matching TRBD1 (5 bases). This CDR3 has 16 residues. Between the trimmed V and J ends, which lost 1 base and 9 bases, there was a span of 16 bases. Germline loops: CDR1 MNHNS, CDR2 SASEGT. CDR3: CASSEEVRALVSPLHF. The CDR3 DNA reads TGTGCCAGCAGTGAAGAGGTCAGGGCCCTCGTTTCACCCCTCCACTTT.

In DNA form, the CDR3 reads TGTGCCAGCAGTTCACTACTCCTTGGCTCCTACGAGCAGTACTTC. It codes for CASSSLLLGSYEQYF. The chain recombines TRBV27 with TRBJ2-7; D is unresolved. The CDR3 sequence is 15 residues long. Trimming pared 4 bases from V and 0 bases from J, leaving 13 bases between. Germline CDR1 MNHEY, CDR2 SMNVEV (reference sequence).

The rearrangement uses TRBV12-5 and TRBJ2-1, with TRBD2 matching over 8 bases. Germline lookup yields CDR1 LGHNT and CDR2 FRNRAP. The CDR3 length is 14 residues. Trimming cost V 4 bases and J 1 base; bases outside gene matches: 0. The CDR3 here is CASGSGGSYNEQFF. CDR3 DNA sequence: TGTGCTAGTGGTTCGGGGGGGTCCTACAATGAGCAGTTCTTC.

V usage is TRBV28 and J usage is TRBJ2-7; 7 nucleotides match TRBD2. The V and J ends lost 2 bases and 1 base, in that order; junction bases with no gene match: 8. This CDR3 is built from 16 residues. Germline V CDR1 and CDR2: MDHEN, SYDVKM. CDR3 amino acids: CASSLVTGGLSYEQYF. The CDR3 DNA sequence: TGTGCCAGCAGTTTAGTTACGGGAGGCCTATCCTACGAGCAGTACTTC.